This T cell receptor (beta chain) was identified in a study of sequential checkpoint blockade in melanoma. Study in general: 85 to 95 pretreatment tumor DNA samples were TCRβ immunosequenced.

The treatment was: randomized to nivolumab then ipilimumab (arm A) or the reverse (arm B). V was cut by 5 bases and J by 6 bases, with 17 bases left in between. Germline CDR1 and CDR2: SGHNT and YENEEA. This CDR3 region has 14 residues. General study findings and limits: Rising tumor T-cell fraction and clonality meant about 30 times likelier benefit.

This clone was found many times. What it recognizes is unknown. Clones were read by immunoSEQ multiplex PCR, and TCRdb kept only the in-frame ones, dropping some. The sample gives about 5,000 clones, about a quarter of which show up once; about a fifth is in the top ten. The genes are TRBV11-3 and TRBJ2-7; D call uncertain. The source material was tumor tissue (inferred from file names), sampled from a patient given nivolumab and ipilimumab in sequence. The sequence came from a human donor with melanoma. As DNA, the CDR3 is TGTGCCAGCAGCCGAACTAACCTCGTCACCGAGCAGTACTTC. Amino acids: CASSRTNLVTEQYF.